A selection of T cell receptor beta chains follows, all from one sample in a study of blood T cell repertoires in COVID-19. Here immunoSEQ multiplex PCR was the method, and the copy in TCRdb shows in-frame clones only, minus some. Of approximately 300,000 clones listed, around 90% are singletons. Sequencing input: peripheral blood. The receptors here all came from a woman in her twenties or thirties with COVID-19, enrolled during active disease. The CDR3 runs from the conserved cysteine through the conserved F or W. The order of the fields is clone size, J gene, V gene, D gene, CDR3 protein, CDR3 DNA. D genes are given only for firm matches. The size entry is marked missing in some rows and otherwise reads once, few, many or a size class.

size: .
J: TRBJ2-7
V: TRBV5-1
D: TRBD2
CDR3: CASSIPLAGPSYEQYF
DNA: TGCGCCAGCAGCATCCCTCTAGCGGGACCTTCCTACGAGCAGTACTTC

size: .
J: TRBJ2-2
V: TRBV7-2
D: TRBD2
CDR3: CASSPRLAGGTGELFF
DNA: TGTGCCAGCAGCCCAAGACTAGCGGGGGGCACCGGGGAGCTGTTTTTT

size: .
J: TRBJ2-7
V: TRBV10-1
D: .
CDR3: CASSDPPLTRFTSYEQYF
DNA: TGCGCCAGCAGTGATCCACCCTTAACTAGATTCACCTCCTACGAGCAGTACTTC

size: once
J: TRBJ1-1
V: TRBV3-1/TRBV3-2
D: .
CDR3: CASSQTGGNTEAFF
DNA: TGTGCCAGCAGCCAAACTGGAGGGAACACTGAAGCTTTCTTT

size: .
J: TRBJ2-3
V: TRBV6-6
D: .
CDR3: CASSYQLAQTQYF
DNA: TGTGCCAGCAGTTACCAACTAGCTCAAACGCAGTATTTT

size: .
J: TRBJ2-7
V: TRBV6-5
D: TRBD2
CDR3: CASSYVASGIDEQYF
DNA: TGTGCCAGCAGCTATGTGGCTAGCGGGATCGACGAGCAGTACTTC

size: .
J: TRBJ2-1
V: TRBV19
D: TRBD1
CDR3: CASSMILRGRYNEQFF
DNA: TGTGCCAGTAGTATGATCTTAAGGGGGCGCTACAATGAGCAGTTCTTC

size: .
J: TRBJ2-7
V: TRBV19
D: .
CDR3: CASSGIGVKIPYEQYF
DNA: TGTGCCAGTAGTGGAATCGGGGTGAAGATTCCCTACGAGCAGTACTTC

size: .
J: TRBJ2-5
V: TRBV29-1
D: TRBD1
CDR3: CSANPGTGGMETQYF
DNA: TGCAGCGCCAACCCCGGGACAGGGGGCATGGAGACCCAGTACTTC

size: .
J: TRBJ2-6
V: TRBV5-1
D: .
CDR3: CAENGFALSGANVLTF
DNA: TGCGCCGAGAACGGTTTTGCCCTCTCTGGGGCCAACGTCCTGACTTTC

size: .
J: TRBJ2-5
V: TRBV5-1
D: .
CDR3: CASSLPLSTGLGETQYF
DNA: TGCGCCAGCAGCCTACCGCTCAGTACAGGGCTGGGGGAGACCCAGTACTTC

size: once
J: TRBJ2-5
V: TRBV9
D: TRBD2
CDR3: CASSVDPGRGSETQYF
DNA: TGTGCCAGCAGCGTAGACCCCGGGAGGGGTTCTGAGACCCAGTACTTC

size: .
J: TRBJ1-3
V: TRBV19
D: .
CDR3: CASSFDAVTSSGNTIYF
DNA: TGTGCCAGTTCCTTCGATGCCGTGACAAGCTCTGGAAACACCATATATTTT

size: .
J: TRBJ1-6
V: TRBV10-3
D: .
CDR3: CAIRYSASPLHF
DNA: TGTGCCATCAGGTACAGTGCCTCACCCCTCCACTTT